These 5 T cell receptor beta chains originate from one sample sequenced in a study of T cell responses to AZD1222 COVID-19 vaccine (dated by TCRdb to the early 2020s). The sample's time point, from its label and the paper: baseline before first vaccination. The method behind the library was the immunoSEQ multiplex PCR assay. TCRdb took this table from immuneACCESS and kept in-frame rearrangements with V and J called. Such tables lack part of the clones; where checked against another copy, unresolved V genes explain under half of the gap, and the rest is unexplained. This sample is represented by roughly 160,000 clones; 85% to 90% of them were singletons. Over 4.5% of the sample is taken by the ten largest. The sequencing here drew on peripheral blood, taken on day 0 of AZD1222 vaccination. Receptor source: an adult in good health.

The genes are TRBV19 and TRBJ1-5, with 8 nucleotides matching TRBD1. This CDR3 has 15 amino acids. The V and J ends lost 5 bases and 2 bases, in that order; junction bases with no gene match: 5. Per the germline V gene, CDR1 is LNHDA and CDR2 is SQIVND (reference sequence). In DNA form, the CDR3 reads TGTGCCAGTAGTGCAACGACAGGGGGCAATCAGCCCCAGCATTTT. The encoded protein is CASSATTGGNQPQHF.

The chain joins TRBV11-2 to TRBJ2-2, with 8 bases aligning to TRBD2. Trimming at V came to 1 base and at J to 1 base, leaving 2 bases not matched to a gene. Germline V gene sequence: CDR1 SGHAT, CDR2 FQNNGV. There are 16 residues in the CDR3. This chain's CDR3 is CASSLVGLGNTGELFF. The CDR3 bases are TGTGCCAGCAGCTTAGTGGGACTAGGGAACACCGGGGAGCTGTTTTTT.

This sequence joins TRBV28 and TRBJ1-5; D not certain. The CDR3 covers 12 residues. V was shortened by 7 bases and J by 0 bases, with 4 bases between the two germline ends. Germline values: CDR1 MDHEN, CDR2 SYDVKM. CDR3: CASNGSNQPQHF. The CDR3 nucleotides are TGTGCCAGCAATGGTAGCAATCAGCCCCAGCATTTT.

The V gene is TRBV6-2 or TRBV6-3, the J gene TRBJ2-3; tentatively, D is TRBD2 (6 bases). This CDR3 spans 13 amino acids. V was cut by 5 bases and J by 6 bases, with 12 bases left in between. Germline CDR1 MNHEY, CDR2 SVGEGT. The CDR3 protein is CASSKDYLDTQYF. CDR3 coding DNA: TGTGCCAGCAGTAAGGACTACTTGGATACGCAGTATTTT.

The CDR3 here is CASSLAFAGDEKLFF. The DNA of the CDR3 is TGTGCCAGCAGCTTAGCGTTCGCCGGAGATGAAAAACTGTTTTTT. The rearrangement uses TRBV7-9 and TRBJ1-4; no reliable D call. The germline V and J ends were trimmed by 0 bases and 6 bases, with 11 bases remaining between them. In germline, CDR1 is SEHNR, CDR2 FQNEAQ (reference sequence). The CDR3 totals 15 residues.